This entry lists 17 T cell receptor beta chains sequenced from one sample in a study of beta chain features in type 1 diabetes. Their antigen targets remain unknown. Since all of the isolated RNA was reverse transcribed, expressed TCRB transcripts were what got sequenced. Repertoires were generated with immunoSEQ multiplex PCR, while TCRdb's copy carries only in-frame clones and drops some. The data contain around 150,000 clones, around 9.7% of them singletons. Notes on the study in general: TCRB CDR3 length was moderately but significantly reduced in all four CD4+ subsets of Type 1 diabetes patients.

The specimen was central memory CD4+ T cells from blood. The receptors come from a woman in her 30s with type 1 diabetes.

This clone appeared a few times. In DNA form, the CDR3 reads TGCGCCAGCAGCTTGGCCCAGGGAAGCAATCAGCCCCAGCATTTT. Its protein product is CASSLAQGSNQPQHF. The rearrangement joins TRBV5-1 to TRBJ1-5; a possible D gene is TRBD1 (5 bases). The CDR3 runs to 15 residues. From germline, CDR1 is SGHRS and CDR2 YFSETQ. Trimming removed 0 bases from V and 1 base from J, with 8 bases in between.

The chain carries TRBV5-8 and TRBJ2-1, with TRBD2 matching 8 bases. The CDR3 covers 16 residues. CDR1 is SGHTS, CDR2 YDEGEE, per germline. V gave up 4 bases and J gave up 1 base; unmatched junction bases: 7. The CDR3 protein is CASSATGGMSYNEQFF. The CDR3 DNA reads TGTGCCAGCAGCGCTACGGGGGGGATGTCCTACAATGAGCAGTTCTTC. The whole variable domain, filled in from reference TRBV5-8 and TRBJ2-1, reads EAGVTQSPTHLIKTRGQQATLRCSPISGHTSVYWYQQALGLGLQFLLWYDEGEERNRGNFPPRFSGRQFPNYSSELNVNALELEDSALYLCASSATGGMSYNEQFFGPGTRLTVL.

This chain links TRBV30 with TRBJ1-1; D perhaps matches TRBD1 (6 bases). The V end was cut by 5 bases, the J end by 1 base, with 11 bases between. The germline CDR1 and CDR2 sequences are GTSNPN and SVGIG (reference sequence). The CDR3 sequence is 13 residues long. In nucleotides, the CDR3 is TGTGCCTGGCAAGGACAGCCGAACACTGAAGCTTTCTTT. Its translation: CAWQGQPNTEAFF.

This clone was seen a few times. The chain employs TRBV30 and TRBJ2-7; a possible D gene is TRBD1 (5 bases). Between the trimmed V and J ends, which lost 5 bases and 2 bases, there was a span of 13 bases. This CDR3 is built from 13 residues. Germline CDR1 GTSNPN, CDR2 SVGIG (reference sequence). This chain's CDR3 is CAWQTRQTYEQYF. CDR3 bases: TGTGCCTGGCAAACAAGACAGACCTACGAGCAGTACTTC.

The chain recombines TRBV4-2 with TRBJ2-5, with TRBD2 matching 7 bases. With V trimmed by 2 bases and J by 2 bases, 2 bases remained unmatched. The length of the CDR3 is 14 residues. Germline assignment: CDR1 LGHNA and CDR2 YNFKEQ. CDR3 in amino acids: CASSQSSGQETQYF. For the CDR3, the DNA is TGTGCCAGCAGCCAATCTAGCGGACAAGAGACCCAGTACTTC.

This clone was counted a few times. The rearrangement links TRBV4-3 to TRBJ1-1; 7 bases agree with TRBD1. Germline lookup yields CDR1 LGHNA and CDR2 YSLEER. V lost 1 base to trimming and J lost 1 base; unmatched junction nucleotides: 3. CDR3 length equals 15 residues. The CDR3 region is CASSQGDSRNTEAFF. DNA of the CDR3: TGCGCCAGCAGCCAAGGGGACAGCAGGAACACTGAAGCTTTCTTT.

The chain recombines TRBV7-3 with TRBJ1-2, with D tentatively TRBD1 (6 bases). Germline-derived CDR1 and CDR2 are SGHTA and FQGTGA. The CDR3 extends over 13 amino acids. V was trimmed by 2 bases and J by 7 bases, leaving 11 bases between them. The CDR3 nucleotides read TGTGCCAGCAGCTTAGGCAGGGGTCGTGGCTACACCTTC. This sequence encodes CASSLGRGRGYTF.

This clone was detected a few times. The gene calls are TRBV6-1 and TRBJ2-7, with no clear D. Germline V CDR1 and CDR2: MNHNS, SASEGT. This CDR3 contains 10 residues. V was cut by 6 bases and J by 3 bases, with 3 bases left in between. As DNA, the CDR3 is TGTGCCAGCAGCAACTACGAGCAGTACTTC. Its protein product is CASSNYEQYF.

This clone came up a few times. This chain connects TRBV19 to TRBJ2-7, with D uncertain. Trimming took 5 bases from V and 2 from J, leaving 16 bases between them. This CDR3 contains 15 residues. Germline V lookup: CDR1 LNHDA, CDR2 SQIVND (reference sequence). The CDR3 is CASSVDSKATYEQYF. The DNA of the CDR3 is TGTGCCAGTAGTGTTGACTCAAAAGCCACCTACGAGCAGTACTTC.

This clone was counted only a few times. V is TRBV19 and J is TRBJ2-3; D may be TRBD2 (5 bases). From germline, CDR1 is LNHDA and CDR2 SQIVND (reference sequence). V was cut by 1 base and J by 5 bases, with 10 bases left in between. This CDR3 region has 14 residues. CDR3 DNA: TGTGCCAGTAGTATAGCGGGATTCTTAGATACGCAGTATTTT. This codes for CASSIAGFLDTQYF.

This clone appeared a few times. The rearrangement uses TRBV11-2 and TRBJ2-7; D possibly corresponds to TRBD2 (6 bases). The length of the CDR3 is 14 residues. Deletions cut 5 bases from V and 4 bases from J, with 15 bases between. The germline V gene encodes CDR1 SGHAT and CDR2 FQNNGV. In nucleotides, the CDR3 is TGTGCCAGCAGCGACCACGGAGGGACGTACGAGCAGTACTTC. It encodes CASSDHGGTYEQYF.

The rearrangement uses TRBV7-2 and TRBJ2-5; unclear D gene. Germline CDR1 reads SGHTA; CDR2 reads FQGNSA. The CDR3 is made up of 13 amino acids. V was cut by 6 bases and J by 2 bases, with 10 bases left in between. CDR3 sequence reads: CASRRPLQETQYF. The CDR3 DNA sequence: TGTGCCAGCAGGAGGCCTCTACAAGAGACCCAGTACTTC.

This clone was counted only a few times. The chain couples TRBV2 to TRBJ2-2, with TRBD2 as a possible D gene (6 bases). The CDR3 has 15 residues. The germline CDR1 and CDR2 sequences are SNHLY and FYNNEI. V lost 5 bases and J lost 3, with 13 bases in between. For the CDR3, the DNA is TGTGCCAGCAGTCCCTTGGGGGGAGACACCGGGGAGCTGTTTTTT. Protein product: CASSPLGGDTGELFF.

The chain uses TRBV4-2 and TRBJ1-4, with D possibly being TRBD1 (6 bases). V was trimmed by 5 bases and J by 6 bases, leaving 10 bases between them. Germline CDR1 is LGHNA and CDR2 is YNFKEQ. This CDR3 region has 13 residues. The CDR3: CASSVQGDEKLFF. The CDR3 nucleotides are TGTGCCAGCAGCGTACAGGGAGATGAAAAACTGTTTTTT.

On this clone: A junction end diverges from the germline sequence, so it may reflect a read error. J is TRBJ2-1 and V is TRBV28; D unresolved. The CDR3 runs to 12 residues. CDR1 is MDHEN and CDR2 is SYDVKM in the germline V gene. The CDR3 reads CASSLWANEQFF. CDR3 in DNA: TGTGCCAGCAGTCTATGGGCTAATGAGCAGTTCTTC. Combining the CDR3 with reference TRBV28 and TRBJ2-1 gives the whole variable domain DVKVTQSSRYLVKRTGEKVFLECVQDMDHENMFWYRQDPGLGLRLIYFSYDVKMKEKGDIPEGYSVSREKKERFSLILESASTNQTSMYLCASSLWANEQFFGPGTRLTVL.

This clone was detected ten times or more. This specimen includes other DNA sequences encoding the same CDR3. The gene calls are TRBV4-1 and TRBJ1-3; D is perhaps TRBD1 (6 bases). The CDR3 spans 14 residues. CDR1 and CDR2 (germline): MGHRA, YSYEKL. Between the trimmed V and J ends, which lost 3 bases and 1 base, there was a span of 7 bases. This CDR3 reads CASSQGHSGNTIYF. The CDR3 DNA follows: TGCGCCAGCAGCCAGGGACATTCTGGAAACACCATATATTTT.

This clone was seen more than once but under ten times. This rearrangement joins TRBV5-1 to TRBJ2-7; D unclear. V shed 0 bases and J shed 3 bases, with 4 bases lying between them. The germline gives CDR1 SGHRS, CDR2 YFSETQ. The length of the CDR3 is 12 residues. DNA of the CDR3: TGCGCCAGCAGCTTGGACGGCTACGAGCAGTACTTC. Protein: CASSLDGYEQYF. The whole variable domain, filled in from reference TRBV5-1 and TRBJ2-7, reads KAGVTQTPRYLIKTRGQQVTLSCSPISGHRSVSWYQQTPGQGLQFLFEYFSETQRNKGNFPGRFSGRQFSNSRSEMNVSTLELGDSALYLCASSLDGYEQYFGPGTRLTVT.